Each of the 9 T cell receptor beta chains below was sequenced from the same sample in a study of CD8+ T cells in alopecia areata. The treatment: oral pan-JAK inhibitor, 5-10 mg twice daily. RNA extraction and reverse transcription yielded cDNA as sequencing template. The assay was immunoSEQ multiplex PCR, and TCRdb's table has in-frame clones only and misses some. The table has approximately 150,000 clones, less than 70% seen once; the top ten hold approximately 15%. Source: CD4+ T cells sorted from blood, taken at week 24, from a patient treated with tofacitinib. Receptors originate from a human donor with alopecia areata.

V usage is TRBV7-8 and J usage is TRBJ1-5; D is perhaps TRBD1 (6 bases). Trimming took off 0 bases at V and 6 bases at J, with 12 bases between the two ends. Per the germline V gene, CDR1 is SGHVS and CDR2 is FQNEAQ. CDR3 length: 15 amino acids. The chain's CDR3 is CASSLAKLGAQPQHF. DNA of the CDR3: TGTGCCAGCAGCTTAGCAAAACTGGGGGCTCAGCCCCAGCATTTT.

The gene calls are TRBV10-3 and TRBJ1-1; no clear D gene. CDR1 ENHRY and CDR2 SYGVKD come from the germline V gene. V lost 5 bases and J lost 1, with 8 bases in between. The CDR3 spans 13 residues. This chain's CDR3 is CAISLDPNTEAFF. The DNA of the CDR3 is TGTGCCATCAGTTTAGACCCGAACACTGAAGCTTTCTTT.

This rearrangement joins TRBV29-1 to TRBJ2-7; TRBD2 aligns across 13 bases. V was pared by 5 bases and J by 7 bases, with 11 bases of the junction left unmatched. Germline CDR1 reads SQVTM; CDR2 reads ANQGSEA. The CDR3 spans 15 residues. CDR3 DNA sequence: TGCAGCGTTCGTACTAGCGGGGGGGCGTCGGGAGAGCAGTACTTC. Translated: CSVRTSGGASGEQYF.

The V and J genes are TRBV29-1 and TRBJ1-1, with TRBD1 matching over 8 bases. Unmatched junction bases numbered 19, after V lost 6 bases and J lost 10 bases. The CDR3 extends over 15 amino acids. CDR1 is SQVTM and CDR2 is ANQGSEA in the germline V gene. Written as DNA, the CDR3 is TGCAGCGTGTTGGTCCCCGGGACAGGTTGGGTATCAGCTTTCTTT. Translating it yields CSVLVPGTGWVSAFF.

The chain recombines TRBV20-1 with TRBJ2-7; D may correspond to TRBD1 or TRBD2 (5 bases each). This CDR3 has 11 residues. The ends were cut back, 4 bases at V and 5 bases at J, with 9 bases in the middle. CDR1 and CDR2 from the germline V gene are DFQATT and SNEGSKA (reference sequence). This CDR3 is CSAIGDHEQYF. The CDR3 bases are TGCAGTGCTATAGGGGACCACGAGCAGTACTTC.

This clone turned up a few times. The chain carries TRBV9 and TRBJ2-3, with 10 positions matching TRBD2. The length of the CDR3 is 17 residues. The germline gives CDR1 SGDLS, CDR2 YYNGEE. V dropped 4 bases and J dropped 1; count of bases not matched to a gene: 9. This chain's CDR3 is CASSHPGLAPGTDTQYF. The CDR3 DNA is TGTGCCAGCAGCCACCCGGGACTAGCGCCCGGCACAGATACGCAGTATTTT.

This chain uses TRBV6-5 with TRBJ2-3; weak D call: TRBD2 (6 bases). The CDR3 runs 15 residues. Germline CDR1 and CDR2: MNHEY and SVGAGI. The V end was cut by 6 bases, the J end by 1 base, with 14 bases between. CDR3: CASSLSGLRTDTQYF. The CDR3 coding sequence is TGTGCCAGCAGCCTAAGCGGGCTGCGCACAGATACGCAGTATTTT.

This clone was detected once. The CDR3 sequence: CASSEDVEKLFF. The CDR3 coding sequence is TGTGCCAGCAGTGAAGATGTAGAAAAACTGTTTTTT. The rearrangement uses TRBV25-1 and TRBJ1-4; D ambiguous. The CDR3 covers 12 residues. V was pared by 2 bases and J by 8 bases, with 6 bases between. CDR1 is MGHDK, CDR2 SYGVNS, per germline.

The gene calls are TRBV6-5 and TRBJ1-2; TRBD1 might be the D (5 bases). Germline values: CDR1 MNHEY, CDR2 SVGAGI. The V gene lost 5 bases and the J gene lost 8 bases, with 18 bases spanning the gap. The CDR3 runs to 14 residues. CDR3 DNA: TGTGCCAGCAGTCAGGGACGCCTCGTGGGAGGCTACACCTTC. Its protein is CASSQGRLVGGYTF.